This T cell receptor beta chain derives from a study of cytotoxic CD8 clonotypes in ibrutinib-treated CLL. Turning to the study itself: Outcomes included around 25 partial and 2 complete responses; after median roughly 71 months, around 15 stayed remitted and 12 progressed. Response samples came after a median about 11 months of treatment, range 6 to 36. Regarding the study as a whole: Rare overall, public clonotypes shrank or held steady under therapy.

Germline-derived CDR1 and CDR2 are SQVTM and ANQGSEA. Trimming shortened V by 6 bases and J by 3 bases, and 16 bases separated the two germline ends. The CDR3 consists of 14 residues. Target depth was 1 in 200,000 to 1 in 1 million T cells, about 10x per clonotype. Clones were read by immunoSEQ multiplex PCR, and TCRdb kept only the in-frame ones, dropping some. The sample holds 150,000 or so clones, approximately 81% seen once. In its sample, this clone was seen once. Its antigen remains unknown. The sequence derives from a human donor with chronic lymphocytic leukemia. Source: PBMCs, taken after 12 months of ibrutinib treatment. The J gene is TRBJ2-3, the V gene TRBV29-1, with TRBD2 as a possible D gene (5 bases). CDR3 protein: CSVSSLDITDTQYF. In DNA form, the CDR3 reads TGCAGCGTCTCTAGCTTAGACATTACAGATACGCAGTATTTT.